The clone carrying this TCR beta chain has a count of ten or more. Its antigen is as yet unknown. Amplification of the TCR beta CDR3 regions used RNA transcripts (as template). Second-round multiplex PCR came after a first-round RT-PCR that employed HTBI primers. MiXCR, run by TCRdb on the multiplex PCR reads, gives a single entry per CDR3 protein. The data hold around 520,000 distinct CDR3 sequences, with roughly 39% observed a single time. This specimen comes from a study of Graves' ophthalmopathy and Graves' hyperthyroidism. Study overall: Absence of ophthalmopathy within 18 months of follow-up defined stable hyperthyroidism. Study-wide findings and caveats: Ophthalmopathy progression was predicted by the model at around 70% sensitivity and 72.22% specificity. A majority of expanded thyroid clonotypes exceeding 0.001 frequency were likewise present in blood.

Between the trimmed V and J ends, which lost 1 base and 3 bases, there was a span of 10 bases. The CDR3 is 14 residues long. CDR1 is SEHNR and CDR2 is FQNEAQ in the germline V gene (reference sequence). The chain joins TRBV7-9 to TRBJ2-7; no definite D call. The source of this sequence is an adult man with Graves' hyperthyroidism. Sequenced input: peripheral blood or thyroid tissue (not recorded which). The CDR3 loop is CASSLEGFSYEQYF. DNA for the CDR3: TGTGCCAGCAGCTTAGAGGGATTCAGCTACGAGCAGTACTTC. Full variable domain (remainder filled in from reference TRBV7-9 and TRBJ2-7): DTGVSQNPRHKITKRGQNVTFRCDPISEHNRLYWYRQTLGQGPEFLTYFQNEAQLEKSRLLSDRFSAERPKGSFSTLEIQRTEQGDSAMYLCASSLEGFSYEQYFGPGTRLTVT.